This T cell receptor (beta chain) was retrieved from a study of beta chain features in type 1 diabetes. cDNA synthesis used the whole RNA isolate, giving expressed TCRB sequences. This table comes from immunoSEQ multiplex PCR, and its TCRdb copy is limited to in-frame clones, with some not included. In the table there are 140,000 or so clones, approximately 9.2% of which are singletons. The germline V and J ends were trimmed by 3 bases and 3 bases, with 18 bases remaining between them. This CDR3 has 16 amino acids. CDR1 and CDR2 (germline): SGDLS, YYNGEE. This clonotype was obtained from a man between 18 and 35 years old in good health. Source material: central memory CD4+ T cells from blood. The chain employs TRBV9 and TRBJ1-2; maybe TRBD1 (5 bases). Here the CDR3 reads CASSAGGGGSHYGYTF. For the CDR3, the DNA is TGTGCCAGCAGCGCCGGGGGGGGAGGCTCTCACTATGGCTACACCTTC. Full variable domain (outside the CDR3, taken from reference TRBV9 and TRBJ1-2): DSGVTQTPKHLITATGQRVTLRCSPRSGDLSVYWYQQSLDQGLQFLIQYYNGEERAKGNILERFSAQQFPDLHSELNLSSLELGDSALYFCASSAGGGGSHYGYTFGSGTRLTVV.